This TCR beta chain came from a study of blood T cell repertoires in COVID-19. Libraries were prepared by immunoSEQ multiplex PCR; TCRdb keeps only in-frame clonotypes and omits some of them. The table has approximately 59,000 clones, roughly 81% seen once. Germline trimming cut 0 bases from V and 4 bases from J; bases unmatched to any gene: 3. Per the germline V gene, CDR1 is MGHRA and CDR2 is YSYEKL. The CDR3 is 15 residues long. The sequenced sample was peripheral blood. The chain is built from TRBV4-1 and TRBJ1-2; 9 bases line up with TRBD1. This sequence originates from a man aged 80 or over with acute or convalescent COVID-19. The chain's CDR3 is CASSQDDRGFYGYTF. CDR3 bases: TGCGCCAGCAGCCAAGATGACAGGGGGTTCTATGGCTACACCTTC.